This TCR beta chain originates from a study of T cell repertoires in cytomegalovirus infection. Overall study context: CMV infection plus the matching HLA type was flagged by public TCR beta signatures. General study findings and limits: Identification of carriers of CMV plus the relevant HLA was achieved through cumulative public TCR beta family frequency. In two of eight donors, the top clonotype was HLA-C-restricted CMV-specific.

V shed 0 bases, J shed 8 bases, and the junction held 7 bases outside the gene matches. The CDR3 has 15 amino acids. In germline, CDR1 is SGHDT, CDR2 YYEEEE. This clonotype was seen more than once but under ten times. What it recognizes is unknown. Since a much larger clone is just one base distant, this may be a read error. The missing conserved phenylalanine or tryptophan at the end of this CDR3 makes a read error likely. MiXCR was run by TCRdb on the reads, yielding one entry per CDR3 protein. Of roughly 720,000 distinct CDR3 sequences listed, roughly 36% are singletons. This receptor was taken from a human donor in good health (CMV status not recorded). Some clones in this sample may be carry-over from other donors' samples. The sequencing sample was made of PBMCs. The gene calls are TRBV5-6 and TRBJ2-1, with 8 positions matching TRBD1. The CDR3 region has the DNA TGTGCCAGCAGCTTGGGGGACAGGCCAGAAGATGAGCAGTTCTTA. It codes for CASSLGDRPEDEQFL.